Each of the 22 T cell receptor beta chains below was sequenced from the same sample in a study of blood T cell repertoires in COVID-19. Assay used: immunoSEQ multiplex PCR; TCRdb lists only in-frame clones, some missing. The sample has approximately 350,000 clones, around nine tenths seen once; the top ten hold around 3.5%. Sequenced: peripheral blood. These receptors all stem from a woman younger than 35 who had recovered from COVID-19.

The genes are TRBV7-9 and TRBJ1-2, with 7 nucleotides matching TRBD1. Germline V gene lookup returns CDR1 SEHNR and CDR2 FQNEAQ (reference sequence). The CDR3 has 14 residues. Unmatched junction bases numbered 12, after V lost 6 bases and J lost 8 bases. The CDR3 here is CASSLAGGLAGYTF. CDR3 sequence (DNA): TGTGCCAGCAGTCTCGCAGGGGGTTTGGCGGGCTACACCTTC.

The gene calls are TRBV5-8 and TRBJ1-3, with 7 nucleotides matching TRBD1. The CDR3 totals 13 residues. V dropped 6 bases and J dropped 5; count of bases not matched to a gene: 5. Germline V gives CDR1 SGHTS, CDR2 YDEGEE. The DNA for the CDR3 is TGTGCCAGCACCACAGGGGTGAGAAACACCATATATTTT. It is translated as CASTTGVRNTIYF.

The V and J genes are TRBV11-3 and TRBJ2-3, with TRBD2 identical over 11 bases. Losses at the gene ends were 5 bases for V and 5 bases for J; bases not matched to a gene: 3. CDR3 length: 14 residues. Germline V CDR1 and CDR2: SGHNT, YENEEA. In DNA form, the CDR3 reads TGTGCCAGCAGCGCAGGGACTAGCGGAGATACGCAGTATTTT. Translation gives CASSAGTSGDTQYF.

This chain joins TRBV29-1 and TRBJ1-1; TRBD1 matches at 9 bases. This CDR3 is 15 amino acids long. J gave up 10 bases and V 3 bases, and 15 bases lay outside the gene matches. The germline V gene encodes CDR1 SQVTM and CDR2 ANQGSEA. The CDR3 DNA reads TGCAGCGTTGATATACCACCTGGACAGGGGAGGGGAGCTTTCTTT. It translates to CSVDIPPGQGRGAFF.

This clone was recorded a few times. The chain employs TRBV30 and TRBJ2-1; 8 bases agree with TRBD1. Germline loops: CDR1 GTSNPN, CDR2 SVGIG (reference sequence). This CDR3 region has 15 residues. V dropped 0 bases and J dropped 9; count of bases not matched to a gene: 10. This chain's CDR3 is CAWSVKVTGASEQFF. CDR3 bases: TGTGCCTGGAGTGTAAAGGTGACAGGGGCTTCTGAGCAGTTCTTC. The variable domain in full, completed from reference TRBV30 and TRBJ2-1, reads SQTIHQWPATLVQPVGSPLSLECTVEGTSNPNLYWYRQAAGRGLQLLFYSVGIGQISSEVPQNLSASRPQDRQFILSSKKLLLSDSGFYLCAWSVKVTGASEQFFGPGTRLTVL.

The chain carries TRBV30 and TRBJ1-2; D remains ambiguous. Between the trimmed V and J ends, which lost 1 base and 6 bases, there was a span of 18 bases. In germline, CDR1 is GTSNPN, CDR2 SVGIG (reference sequence). The CDR3 spans 15 residues. The CDR3 region is CAWSDFGGGFHGYTF. The CDR3 nucleotides are TGTGCCTGGAGTGATTTTGGCGGAGGGTTTCATGGCTACACCTTC.

The rearrangement uses TRBV10-1 and TRBJ2-3; D is unclear. V was shortened by 0 bases and J by 3 bases, with 4 bases between the two germline ends. This CDR3 is built from 13 residues. Germline-derived CDR1 and CDR2 are WNHNN and SYGVQD (reference sequence). The CDR3 bases are TGCGCCAGCAGTGAGTCGCGTACAGATACGCAGTATTTT. As protein: CASSESRTDTQYF.

The rearrangement joins TRBV12-3 or TRBV12-4 to TRBJ1-1; D not certain. V lost 6 bases and J lost 3, with 8 bases in between. CDR3 length: 12 residues. The CDR3 DNA sequence: TGTGCCAGCAGCTTAATCGACACTGAAGCTTTCTTT. Encoded protein: CASSLIDTEAFF.

There are a few counts of this clone. The gene calls are TRBV18 and TRBJ2-7; 9 bases map to TRBD1. The germline V gene has CDR1 KGHSH and CDR2 LQKENI. This CDR3 region has 17 residues. Losses at the gene ends were 0 bases for V and 5 bases for J; bases not matched to a gene: 11. The CDR3 DNA reads as TGTGCCAGCTCACCACCTTCACAGGGGGCGCTTACAAACGAGCAGTACGTC. Protein: CASSPPSQGALTNEQYV.

The J gene is TRBJ1-2, the V gene TRBV7-9; tentatively, D is TRBD1 (5 bases). V was pared by 5 bases and J by 8 bases, with 18 bases between. Germline V lookup: CDR1 SEHNR, CDR2 FQNEAQ (reference sequence). This CDR3 has 14 amino acids. The CDR3 DNA sequence: TGTGCCAGCAGCACCTACCAGGGTCGTGAGGGCTACACCTTC. Protein sequence: CASSTYQGREGYTF.

The rearrangement uses TRBV27 and TRBJ1-2, with D maybe TRBD1 (5 bases). With 5 bases removed from V and 8 bases from J, the gap between germline ends came to 15 bases. Per the germline V gene, CDR1 is MNHEY and CDR2 is SMNVEV (reference sequence). The CDR3 has 13 residues. The CDR3 protein is CASSHDRERGYTF. Written as DNA, the CDR3 is TGTGCCAGCAGTCACGACAGAGAGAGGGGCTACACCTTC.

V usage is TRBV9 and J usage is TRBJ1-1; 8 bases align to TRBD1. V lost 4 bases and J lost 7; bases outside the gene matches: 12. Per the germline V gene, CDR1 is SGDLS and CDR2 is YYNGEE. CDR3 length: 15 residues. CDR3 amino acids: CASSKHGQGSDEAFF. The CDR3 DNA follows: TGTGCCAGCAGCAAACACGGACAGGGATCCGATGAAGCTTTCTTT.

V gene TRBV6-2 or TRBV6-3 combines with J gene TRBJ2-7, with a tentative D call TRBD2 (6 bases). The CDR3 has 13 residues. From germline, CDR1 is MNHEY and CDR2 SVGEGT. Trimming took 2 bases from V and 3 from J, leaving 8 bases between them. The CDR3 here is CASSYGTRYEQYV. The CDR3 coding sequence is TGTGCCAGCAGTTACGGGACTCGCTACGAGCAGTACGTC.

V is TRBV9 and J is TRBJ1-2, with 8 bases that match TRBD1. The CDR3 spans 13 residues. After removal of 3 bases from V and 6 bases from J, the junction contained 4 bases not matched to a gene. The germline gives CDR1 SGDLS, CDR2 YYNGEE. In nucleotides, the CDR3 is TGTGCCAGCAGCGGGGGACAGGAGAATGGCTACACCTTC. It yields the protein CASSGGQENGYTF.

This chain uses TRBV7-2 with TRBJ2-1, with 7 bases that match TRBD2. CDR1 is SGHTA, CDR2 FQGNSA, per germline. The junction had 10 bases not matched to a gene; V was cut back by 0 bases and J by 11 bases. The CDR3 is made up of 15 amino acids. CDR3 coding DNA: TGTGCCAGCAGCTTAGCGCAGTGGGACTACCAAAAGCAGTTCTTC. Protein: CASSLAQWDYQKQFF.

The chain combines TRBV10-3 with TRBJ2-3, with D possibly being TRBD1 (5 bases). V was trimmed by 5 bases and J by 0 bases, leaving 12 bases between them. The CDR3 contains 15 residues. CDR1 and CDR2 (germline): ENHRY, SYGVKD. The CDR3 bases are TGTGCCATCAGTAGGAAGAAGGGGAGCACAGATACGCAGTATTTT. Protein product: CAISRKKGSTDTQYF.

Comment on this clone: The limits of the CDR3 on the DNA are not certain, so only TCRdb's listed CDR3 is given. The rearrangement links TRBV30 to TRBJ2-5; whether TRBD1, the table's D call, matches the DNA was not checked. Both ends counted, the CDR3 spans 14 residues. Germline-derived CDR1 and CDR2 are GTSNPN and SVGIG (reference sequence). This chain's CDR3 is CAWTSGQPRGTQYF.

The CDR3 DNA is TGTGCCAGCAGTTACGGACTAGTGGTTGATACGCAGTATTTT. It codes for CASSYGLVVDTQYF. V and J are TRBV6-2 or TRBV6-3 and TRBJ2-3; 7 nucleotides agree with TRBD2. This CDR3 is 14 amino acids long. The junction had 5 bases not matched to a gene; V was cut back by 2 bases and J by 6 bases. Germline V gene lookup returns CDR1 MNHEY and CDR2 SVGEGT.

The chain employs TRBV6-6 and TRBJ1-1; no reliable D call. Germline V gene data show CDR1 as MNHNY and CDR2 as SVGAGI (reference sequence). With 6 bases removed from V and 2 bases from J, the gap between germline ends came to 10 bases. This CDR3 spans 13 amino acids. The CDR3 nucleotides read TGTGCCAGCAGCTCAACACGAAACACTGAAGCTTTCTTT. Translating it yields CASSSTRNTEAFF.

This chain connects TRBV6-2 or TRBV6-3 to TRBJ2-7, with 10 bases matching TRBD1. This CDR3 region has 14 residues. Germline V gives CDR1 MNHEY, CDR2 SVGEGT. Written as DNA, the CDR3 is TGTGCCAGCAGTCCACGGGACAGGGGTTACGATCAGTACGTC. As protein: CASSPRDRGYDQYV.

This chain links TRBV5-4 with TRBJ2-5, with 9 bases matching TRBD1. The length of the CDR3 is 15 residues. V lost 1 base, J lost 5 bases, and 6 bases stayed unmatched. In germline, CDR1 is SGHNT, CDR2 YYREEE (reference sequence). CDR3 residues: CASSLIGTGRETQYF. The CDR3 DNA follows: TGTGCCAGCAGCTTGATAGGGACAGGGCGGGAGACCCAGTACTTC.

V usage is TRBV5-4 and J usage is TRBJ1-3, with 7 bases matching TRBD1. Germline trimming cut 3 bases from V and 3 bases from J; bases unmatched to any gene: 12. Per the germline V gene, CDR1 is SGHNT and CDR2 is YYREEE (reference sequence). This CDR3 has 17 residues. The CDR3 sequence: CASSWTGLGVDGNTIYF. The CDR3 coding sequence is TGTGCCAGCAGCTGGACAGGCTTGGGGGTAGATGGAAACACCATATATTTT.